Each of the 14 T cell receptor beta chains below was sequenced from the same sample in a study of T cells in Graves' hyperthyroidism and ophthalmopathy. Amplification of TCR beta CDR3 regions used RNA as the template. Primed by the HTBI set, a first-round RT-PCR was run on the TCR CDR3. One entry per CDR3 protein results from TCRdb running MiXCR on the multiplex PCR reads. The data contain over 350,000 distinct CDR3 sequences, roughly 14% of them singletons. Specimen: blood. The receptors were gathered from a man between 18 and 29 years old with Graves' ophthalmopathy.

This clonotype was counted ten times or more. This sequence joins TRBV12-3 or TRBV12-4 and TRBJ1-1; D remains ambiguous. There are 13 residues in the CDR3. With 6 bases removed from V and 6 bases from J, the gap between germline ends came to 14 bases. CDR3 protein: CASSLPGRAEAFF. As DNA, the CDR3 is TGTGCCAGCAGCCTTCCCGGGAGGGCTGAAGCTTTCTTT.

This clonotype was seen repeatedly, ten times or more. CDR3 amino acids: CASLSATSYNEQFF. In DNA form, the CDR3 reads TGTGCCAGCCTGTCGGCAACCTCCTACAATGAGCAGTTCTTC. This chain uses TRBV7-9 with TRBJ2-1; D gene ambiguous. Per germline, CDR1 SEHNR and CDR2 FQNEAQ (reference sequence). The CDR3 length is 14 residues. The germline V and J ends were trimmed by 8 bases and 0 bases, with 11 bases remaining between them.

The chain recombines TRBV24-1 with TRBJ2-2; D gene ambiguous. Germline loops: CDR1 KGHDR, CDR2 SFDVKD. The length of the CDR3 is 14 residues. The germline V and J ends were trimmed by 5 bases and 2 bases, with 8 bases remaining between them. CDR3 region: CATSGRFNTGELFF. As DNA, the CDR3 is TGTGCCACCAGTGGAAGATTTAACACCGGGGAGCTGTTTTTT.

This clonotype was seen a handful of times. The chain combines TRBV5-6 with TRBJ2-5, with D tentatively TRBD1 or TRBD2 (7 bases each). Germline V gene data show CDR1 as SGHDT and CDR2 as YYEEEE. V lost 5 bases and J lost 5, with 16 bases in between. The CDR3 length is 14 residues. The CDR3 region is CASSQGGGAETQYF. The CDR3 bases are TGTGCCAGCAGTCAGGGGGGGGGGGCTGAGACCCAGTACTTC.

The sample holds a few counts of this clonotype. V is TRBV29-1 and J is TRBJ2-5; D perhaps matches TRBD2 (5 bases). The germline V gene has CDR1 SQVTM and CDR2 ANQGSEA. The CDR3 runs 13 residues. The V and J ends lost 7 bases and 4 bases respectively, with 16 bases between them. CDR3 coding DNA: TGCAGCGCCTCCCGGGGTCTTTTAGAGACCCAGTACTTC. As protein: CSASRGLLETQYF.

This clonotype was recorded at least ten times. The V gene is TRBV4-1, the J gene TRBJ2-1; D gene uncertain. Trimming pared 1 base from V and 1 base from J, leaving 8 bases between. From germline, CDR1 is MGHRA and CDR2 YSYEKL. This CDR3 is built from 15 residues. The CDR3 region is CASSQGGISYNEQFF. The CDR3 DNA reads as TGCGCCAGCAGCCAAGGCGGCATTTCCTACAATGAGCAGTTCTTC.

The V gene is TRBV6-4, the J gene TRBJ2-1, with 8 nucleotides matching TRBD1. Per the germline V gene, CDR1 is MRHNA and CDR2 is SNTAGT. The CDR3 contains 15 residues. The V and J ends lost 3 bases and 8 bases, in that order; junction bases with no gene match: 9. CDR3 region: CASSEVPDRGHEQFF. Here the CDR3 DNA reads TGTGCCAGCAGTGAAGTCCCCGACAGGGGACATGAGCAGTTCTTC.

This clonotype was found once. It may be a read error: a sequence one base away is much more abundant. Here the CDR3 reads CASSLDPGTPHSGNTICF. In DNA, the CDR3 is TGTGCCAGCAGCTTAGATCCCGGGACGCCCCACTCTGGAAACACCATATGTTTT. The rearrangement joins TRBV11-2 to TRBJ1-3; TRBD1 is a possible D gene (5 bases). The CDR3 has 18 residues. Germline CDR1 and CDR2: SGHAT and FQNNGV. Combining the CDR3 with reference TRBV11-2 and TRBJ1-3 gives the whole variable domain EAGVAQSPRYKIIEKRQSVAFWCNPISGHATLYWYQQILGQGPKLLIQFQNNGVVDDSQLPKDRFSAERLKGVDSTLKIQPAKLEDSAVYLCASSLDPGTPHSGNTICFGEGSWLTVV.

There are a few counts of this clonotype. The J gene is TRBJ1-6, the V gene TRBV5-1; TRBD1 matches 11 bases. This CDR3 region has 16 residues. The germline CDR1 and CDR2 sequences are SGHRS and YFSETQ. Trimming at V came to 1 base and at J to 10 bases, leaving 7 bases not matched to a gene. In DNA form, the CDR3 reads TGCGCCAGCAGCTTGCTACCGGGACAGGGGGAATCACCCCTCCACTTT. It encodes CASSLLPGQGESPLHF.

The table lists this clonotype with many counts. The J gene is TRBJ1-1, the V gene TRBV6-1, with D maybe TRBD1 (5 bases). Germline V lookup: CDR1 MNHNS, CDR2 SASEGT. The V gene lost 7 bases and the J gene lost 0 bases, with 24 bases spanning the gap. The CDR3 contains 18 residues. The CDR3 nucleotides are TGTGCCAGCACTCTACGGGGGAGTGGATGGTCCTTGAACACTGAAGCTTTCTTT. Protein sequence: CASTLRGSGWSLNTEAFF.

The V and J genes are TRBV6-1 and TRBJ2-5; perhaps TRBD2 as D (6 bases). This CDR3 has 13 residues. With 6 bases removed from V and 5 bases from J, the gap between germline ends came to 13 bases. Germline CDR1 and CDR2: MNHNS and SASEGT. The CDR3 loop reads CASRRDAGETQYF. The CDR3, as DNA: TGTGCCAGCAGGCGGGACGCCGGGGAGACCCAGTACTTC.

In its sample, this clonotype was seen a few times. The chain combines TRBV9 with TRBJ2-1; D is ambiguous. Trimming cost V 0 bases and J 1 base, with 8 bases left between them. The CDR3 has 15 amino acids. Germline V gives CDR1 SGDLS, CDR2 YYNGEE. The CDR3 here is CASSVESLSYNEQFF. CDR3 in DNA: TGTGCCAGCAGCGTAGAATCCCTTTCCTACAATGAGCAGTTCTTC.

This clonotype was observed a few times. The V call is TRBV6-5, the J call TRBJ2-5; the match to TRBD2 covers 7 bases. V shed 0 bases, J shed 5 bases, and the junction held 12 bases outside the gene matches. CDR3 size: 17 residues. In germline, CDR1 is MNHEY, CDR2 SVGAGI. CDR3 sequence: CASSYSQELLAGETQYF. In DNA form, the CDR3 reads TGTGCCAGCAGTTACTCTCAGGAACTTTTAGCGGGCGAGACCCAGTACTTC.

This clonotype has just a few counts. The rearrangement uses TRBV18 and TRBJ1-2; no clear D. V was shortened by 2 bases and J by 8 bases, with 12 bases between the two germline ends. CDR3 length: 13 amino acids. CDR1 and CDR2 (germline): KGHSH, LQKENI. The CDR3 here is CASSPEGNGGYTF. In DNA, the CDR3 is TGTGCCAGCTCACCAGAGGGAAATGGCGGCTACACCTTC.